These 28 T cell receptor beta chains came from one sample sequenced in a study of blood T cell repertoires in COVID-19. Only in-frame clones appear in the TCRdb table, and some are missing; sequencing was by immunoSEQ multiplex PCR. Here the sample spans under 200,000 clones, approximately 84% being singletons. Material: peripheral blood. The receptor set was obtained from a middle-aged man who had recovered from COVID-19.

The chain combines TRBV3-1 (or the pseudogene TRBV3-2) with TRBJ2-1; D may be TRBD2 (7 bases). The V and J ends lost 5 bases and 5 bases respectively, with 19 bases between them. CDR3 length: 16 amino acids. Germline CDR1 reads LGHDT; CDR2 reads YNNKEL (reference sequence). CDR3 bases: TGTGCCAGCAGCTTCGGGGGGCTAGCGGTTAACAATGAGCAGTTCTTC. It codes for CASSFGGLAVNNEQFF.

This sequence joins TRBV7-9 and TRBJ2-1, with TRBD2 matching over 8 bases. The CDR3 loop spans 17 amino acids. V dropped 2 bases and J dropped 6; count of bases not matched to a gene: 12. Germline loops: CDR1 SEHNR, CDR2 FQNEAQ (reference sequence). The CDR3 DNA reads TGTGCCAGCAGCTTACCTTCCGGGGGACTAGAACGCAATGAGCAGTTCTTC. Translating gives CASSLPSGGLERNEQFF.

CDR3: CATSRGSYNSPLHF. Written as DNA, the CDR3 is TGTGCCACCTCCCGGGGGTCCTATAATTCACCCCTCCACTTT. The chain couples TRBV24-1 to TRBJ1-6; D perhaps matches TRBD1 (5 bases). Germline V lookup: CDR1 KGHDR, CDR2 SFDVKD. Trimming removed 9 bases from V and 1 base from J, with 9 bases in between. The length of the CDR3 is 14 residues.

This clone was picked up one time. The V gene is TRBV9, the J gene TRBJ1-5, with 8 bases aligning to TRBD1. V lost 4 bases to trimming and J lost 2 bases; unmatched junction nucleotides: 5. This CDR3 region has 15 residues. CDR1 and CDR2 (germline): SGDLS, YYNGEE. The CDR3 loop is CASSPGQGGNQPQHF. CDR3 nucleotide sequence: TGTGCCAGCAGCCCAGGACAGGGTGGCAATCAGCCCCAGCATTTT.

This chain links TRBV20-1 with TRBJ1-5; D perhaps matches TRBD1 (5 bases). From germline, CDR1 is DFQATT and CDR2 SNEGSKA (reference sequence). The CDR3 has 14 amino acids. V was clipped by 3 bases and J by 0 bases, with 9 bases between them. The CDR3 DNA sequence: TGCAGTGCTAGTCCAGGGAATAGCAATCAGCCCCAGCATTTT. It specifies CSASPGNSNQPQHF.

This clone was seen once. J is TRBJ2-5 and V is TRBV7-2; TRBD1 matches 10 bases. With V trimmed by 5 bases and J by 4 bases, 4 bases remained unmatched. Germline CDR1 reads SGHTA; CDR2 reads FQGNSA. The CDR3 spans 14 residues. The CDR3 nucleotides read TGTGCCAGCAGCCGGGGGACAGGGGCAGAGACCCAGTACTTC. This sequence encodes CASSRGTGAETQYF.

The rearrangement links TRBV29-1 to TRBJ1-2; 8 bases fit TRBD1. Germline assignment: CDR1 SQVTM and CDR2 ANQGSEA. V gave up 7 bases and J gave up 3 bases; unmatched junction bases: 4. CDR3 length: 12 amino acids. The CDR3 sequence: CSATTGDYGYTF. As DNA, the CDR3 is TGCAGCGCAACGACAGGGGACTATGGCTACACCTTC.

J is TRBJ2-7 and V is TRBV4-1, with D possibly being TRBD1 (7 bases). V gave up 2 bases and J gave up 4 bases, with 21 bases separating them. The CDR3 has 17 amino acids. The germline gives CDR1 MGHRA, CDR2 YSYEKL. The CDR3 sequence is CASSQFPGQRAPYEQYF. The DNA for the CDR3 is TGCGCCAGCAGCCAATTTCCGGGACAGCGGGCGCCTTACGAGCAGTACTTC.

The chain employs TRBV6-5 and TRBJ1-6, with 9 bases fitting TRBD1. The trim removed 10 bases at V and 5 bases at J, leaving 3 bases unmatched. In germline, CDR1 is MNHEY, CDR2 SVGAGI. This CDR3 is 13 amino acids long. CDR3 nucleotide sequence: TGTGCCACACGGACAGGGGATAATTCACCCCTCCACTTT. Translation gives CATRTGDNSPLHF.

This clone appeared a single time. The rearrangement links TRBV10-3 to TRBJ2-7; 12 bases map to TRBD2. With 4 bases clipped from V and 5 bases from J, the junction kept 3 bases outside the gene matches. CDR3 length: 14 residues. Germline values: CDR1 ENHRY, CDR2 SYGVKD. CDR3 nucleotides: TGTGCCATCAGTGGGACTAGCGGGAACCACGAGCAGTACTTC. Encoded protein: CAISGTSGNHEQYF.

The V gene is TRBV18, the J gene TRBJ2-3, with D perhaps TRBD1 (6 bases). The ends were cut back, 0 bases at V and 5 bases at J, with 12 bases in the middle. This CDR3 comprises 15 residues. Germline assignment: CDR1 KGHSH and CDR2 LQKENI. In DNA form, the CDR3 reads TGTGCCAGCTCACCACCGGACAGACGAGGAGATACGCAGTATTTT. The encoded protein is CASSPPDRRGDTQYF.

This clone was detected only once. The chain carries TRBV28 and TRBJ2-1; 9 bases align to TRBD2. The CDR3 is 14 residues long. V trimming: 8 bases; J trimming: 8 bases; junction bases outside the gene matches: 10. CDR1 and CDR2 (germline): MDHEN, SYDVKM. DNA for the CDR3: TGTGCCAGCGGCTCTCTAGCGGGAAAGGATGAGCAGTTCTTC. This translates into CASGSLAGKDEQFF.

This chain joins TRBV12-3 or TRBV12-4 and TRBJ1-2; 7 bases agree with TRBD1. There are 13 residues in the CDR3. With V trimmed by 6 bases and J by 3 bases, 4 bases remained unmatched. CDR3 sequence: CASSSTGDYGYTF. CDR3 DNA sequence: TGTGCCAGCAGCTCTACAGGGGACTATGGCTACACCTTC.

This clone has just a few counts. The V gene is TRBV7-9, the J gene TRBJ2-1, with TRBD1 identical over 10 bases. From germline, CDR1 is SEHNR and CDR2 FQNEAQ (reference sequence). V lost 5 bases to trimming and J lost 4 bases; unmatched junction nucleotides: 5. The CDR3 sequence is 15 residues long. CDR3 amino acids: CASSQGQGRYNEQFF. The DNA of the CDR3 is TGTGCCAGCAGCCAGGGACAGGGGAGATACAATGAGCAGTTCTTC.

V is TRBV15 and J is TRBJ1-5; D remains unclear. CDR3 length: 13 amino acids. Germline CDR1 reads LNHNV; CDR2 reads YYDKDF (reference sequence). The ends were cut back, 0 bases at V and 5 bases at J, with 5 bases in the middle. The CDR3, as DNA: TGTGCCACCAGCAGAGATTCTCATCAGCCCCAGCATTTT. Translated, it gives CATSRDSHQPQHF.

The chain links TRBV4-2 to TRBJ1-1; D remains ambiguous. This CDR3 has 16 amino acids. Trimming cost V 1 base and J 0 bases, with 12 bases left between them. Germline values: CDR1 LGHNA, CDR2 YNFKEQ. The CDR3 spells CASSQALKRMNTEAFF. CDR3 sequence (DNA): TGTGCCAGCAGCCAAGCGTTGAAGCGGATGAACACTGAAGCTTTCTTT.

The CDR3 spells CSVAPGQGKDEQYF. CDR3 DNA sequence: TGCAGCGTCGCCCCCGGACAGGGGAAAGACGAGCAGTACTTC. The chain couples TRBV29-1 to TRBJ2-7, with TRBD1 identical over 9 bases. J lost 5 bases, V lost 6 bases, and 11 bases had no gene match. The length of the CDR3 is 14 residues. Germline CDR1 reads SQVTM; CDR2 reads ANQGSEA.

The CDR3 loop is CASSQVGVKNIQYF. The CDR3 DNA sequence: TGTGCCAGCAGCCAAGTCGGGGTTAAAAACATTCAGTACTTC. The chain is built from TRBV4-2 and TRBJ2-4; D might be TRBD2 (5 bases). CDR1 is LGHNA, CDR2 YNFKEQ, per germline. This CDR3 has 14 residues. V lost 1 base to trimming and J lost 4 bases, with 8 bases between them.

V gene TRBV3-1 (or the pseudogene TRBV3-2) combines with J gene TRBJ1-1; possible D gene TRBD1, 6 bases. Looked up from germline, CDR1 is LGHDT and CDR2 is YNNKEL (reference sequence). The CDR3 has 14 amino acids. V dropped 0 bases and J dropped 5 bases, with 10 bases sitting between them. The DNA of the CDR3 is TGTGCCAGCAGCCAAGATACAGGGCCGACTGAAGCTTTCTTT. Translated, it gives CASSQDTGPTEAFF.

The CDR3 bases are TGTGCCAGCAGTCTAGAACAGGGGTTCTACGAGCAGTACTTC. The encoded protein is CASSLEQGFYEQYF. J is TRBJ2-7 and V is TRBV6-1; 7 bases fit TRBD1. This CDR3 is 14 amino acids long. The germline V gene has CDR1 MNHNS and CDR2 SASEGT. The ends lost 5 bases at V and 3 bases at J; junction bases unmatched: 7.

The rearrangement links TRBV7-2 to TRBJ1-1; D call uncertain. Looked up from germline, CDR1 is SGHTA and CDR2 is FQGNSA. The ends were cut back, 1 base at V and 6 bases at J, with 9 bases in the middle. CDR3 size: 13 residues. CDR3 nucleotides: TGTGCCAGCAGCTTAGGTGGGCCCTCTGAAGCTTTCTTT. Amino acids: CASSLGGPSEAFF.

The chain combines TRBV5-1 with TRBJ1-6; 8 bases align to TRBD1. J lost 8 bases, V lost 4 bases, and 5 bases had no gene match. CDR3 length: 14 amino acids. Germline V gene lookup returns CDR1 SGHRS and CDR2 YFSETQ. The CDR3, as DNA: TGCGCCAGCAGCCTGGGACAGGACTATTCACCCCTCCACTTT. Translating gives CASSLGQDYSPLHF.

This clone was seen more than once but under ten times. This chain uses TRBV10-3 with TRBJ2-7; D is unclear. Germline V gene sequence: CDR1 ENHRY, CDR2 SYGVKD. There are 14 residues in the CDR3. Trimming left V 4 bases short and J 0 bases short, with 10 bases between. CDR3 DNA: TGTGCCATCAGTGGGGTGACTTCCTCCTACGAGCAGTACTTC. It encodes CAISGVTSSYEQYF.

CDR3 residues: CASSQGNMAVYEQYF. CDR3 nucleotide sequence: TGTGCCAGCAGCCAAGGTAACATGGCAGTCTACGAGCAGTACTTC. The chain links TRBV4-2 to TRBJ2-7, with D hard to call. There are 15 residues in the CDR3. The V gene's germline CDR1 is LGHNA and CDR2 YNFKEQ. V was trimmed by 1 base and J by 3 bases, leaving 13 bases between them.

The rearrangement joins TRBV6-6 to TRBJ2-1, with TRBD2 matching over 8 bases. V was clipped by 5 bases and J by 0 bases; unmatched bases: 6. In germline, CDR1 is MNHNY, CDR2 SVGAGI (reference sequence). The CDR3 is 16 residues long. Here the CDR3 reads CASSTAAGVSYNEQFF. As DNA, the CDR3 is TGTGCCAGCAGTACCGCAGCGGGGGTCTCCTACAATGAGCAGTTCTTC.

Remarks on this clone: Other DNA sequences of this sample code for an identical CDR3. V usage is TRBV18 and J usage is TRBJ2-5, with 7 bases matching TRBD1. With 6 bases clipped from V and 3 bases from J, the junction kept 4 bases outside the gene matches. The CDR3 has 13 amino acids. Germline values: CDR1 KGHSH, CDR2 LQKENI. The DNA for the CDR3 is TGTGCCAGCTCGAGGGACAGAGAAGAGACCCAGTACTTC. It yields the protein CASSRDREETQYF.

A remark on this clone: This may stem from a read error, because a much larger clone lies one nucleotide away. Different DNA sequences within this sample yield the same CDR3. The chain couples TRBV9 to TRBJ1-5; D may be TRBD1 (6 bases). Trimming removed 0 bases from V and 5 bases from J, with 6 bases in between. CDR1 is SGDLS, CDR2 YYNGEE, per germline. This CDR3 spans 13 amino acids. The CDR3 region is CASSVAGDQPQHF. CDR3 bases: TGTGCCAGCAGCGTAGCAGGGGATCAGCCCCAGCATTTT.

The chain is built from TRBV6-1 and TRBJ1-2; D is ambiguous. Germline CDR1 reads MNHNS; CDR2 reads SASEGT. This CDR3 is built from 12 residues. The V end was cut by 1 base, the J end by 8 bases, with 8 bases between. CDR3 amino acids: CASSEGHRGYTF. DNA of the CDR3: TGTGCCAGCAGTGAAGGACATAGGGGCTACACCTTC.